One sample yielded the 28 T cell receptor beta chains listed below, sequenced in a study of T cell repertoires in cytomegalovirus infection. A single record per CDR3 protein comes from TCRdb applying MiXCR to the reads. Of under 150,000 distinct CDR3 sequences listed, 30% are singletons. No antigens are known for them. The source material was CD8+ T cells from cultured PBMCs, sampled from culture after CMV antigen stimulation. These receptors were collected from a human donor in good health (CMV status not recorded). Some clones in this sample may be carry-over from other donors' samples.

CDR3 in amino acids: CASSLAGTGNEQYF. The CDR3, as DNA: TGTGCCAGCAGCTTAGCCGGGACAGGGAACGAGCAGTACTTC. The chain employs TRBV7-4 and TRBJ2-7, with 9 bases fitting TRBD1. V shed 0 bases and J 5 bases; nucleotides not matched to a gene: 2. The CDR3 sequence is 14 residues long. From germline, CDR1 is SGHVT and CDR2 SQSDAQ.

V and J are TRBV27 and TRBJ2-7; D assignment may be TRBD1 or TRBD2 (6 bases each). V lost 3 bases and J lost 7, with 19 bases in between. This CDR3 region has 15 residues. Germline CDR1 MNHEY, CDR2 SMNVEV (reference sequence). Written as DNA, the CDR3 is TGTGCCAGCAGTTTTTCGATCACGGGGGCGGGAGAGCAGTACTTC. Its protein product is CASSFSITGAGEQYF.

The chain uses TRBV19 and TRBJ1-6; D is uncertain. From germline, CDR1 is LNHDA and CDR2 SQIVND (reference sequence). The V and J ends lost 8 bases and 0 bases respectively, with 14 bases between them. The CDR3 sequence is 16 residues long. The CDR3 region has the DNA TGTGCCAGTTCGTACGGGCTTGGCTCCTATAATTCACCCCTCCACTTT. Its protein is CASSYGLGSYNSPLHF. Full variable domain (outside the CDR3, taken from reference TRBV19 and TRBJ1-6): DGGITQSPKYLFRKEGQNVTLSCEQNLNHDAMYWYRQDPGQGLRLIYYSQIVNDFQKGDIAEGYSVSREKKESFPLTVTSAQKNPTAFYLCASSYGLGSYNSPLHFGNGTRLTVT.

This clonotype has a handful of counts. The gene calls are TRBV2 and TRBJ2-5; no reliable D call. Germline V gives CDR1 SNHLY, CDR2 FYNNEI. V shed 3 bases and J shed 5 bases, with 16 bases lying between them. The CDR3 extends over 15 amino acids. CDR3 DNA sequence: TGTGCCAGCAGTGATGGGCAGGCCTCCGGGGAGACCCAGTACTTC. It translates to CASSDGQASGETQYF.

This clonotype was detected only a few times. The rearrangement joins TRBV27 to TRBJ1-5; D may be TRBD1 (5 bases). V lost 5 bases and J 7 bases, leaving 21 bases between the germline ends. The V gene's germline CDR1 is MNHEY and CDR2 SMNVEV (reference sequence). This CDR3 spans 16 amino acids. CDR3 DNA: TGTGCCAGCAGTCTATACGGGGGGGGGATCAGGCAGCCCCAGCATTTT. It yields the protein CASSLYGGGIRQPQHF.

This clonotype was seen a few times. The chain couples TRBV5-1 to TRBJ1-1, with TRBD1 matching 8 bases. Trimming removed 3 bases from V and 4 bases from J; junction bases left unmatched: 5. The CDR3 contains 14 residues. Germline V gives CDR1 SGHRS, CDR2 YFSETQ. CDR3 region: CASSWTGFGTEAFF. The CDR3 nucleotides read TGCGCCAGCAGCTGGACAGGGTTTGGCACTGAAGCTTTCTTT.

This clonotype was detected many times. The chain is built from TRBV7-2 and TRBJ1-2; 8 bases fit TRBD1. This CDR3 is built from 14 residues. The junction had 7 bases not matched to a gene; V was cut back by 5 bases and J by 5 bases. CDR1 is SGHTA, CDR2 FQGNSA, per germline. The chain's CDR3 is CASSPQGQGYGYTF. The CDR3 coding sequence is TGTGCCAGCAGCCCTCAAGGACAGGGATATGGCTACACCTTC.

Points on this clonotype: Germline is not matched at one junction end, which may reflect a read error. CDR3 loop: CASSLSPGEGGIAF. The CDR3 DNA reads as TGTGCCAGCAGTTTATCCCCGGGGGAAGGGGGCATAGCGTTT. J is TRBJ1-1 and V is TRBV27, with 7 bases fitting TRBD1. CDR3 length: 14 residues. Germline-derived CDR1 and CDR2 are MNHEY and SMNVEV (reference sequence).

This clonotype was seen more than once but under ten times. V gene TRBV7-9 combines with J gene TRBJ2-5; no definite D call. Trimming left V 2 bases short and J 5 bases short, with 18 bases between. This CDR3 is built from 16 residues. Germline V gene data show CDR1 as SEHNR and CDR2 as FQNEAQ (reference sequence). This CDR3 is CASSLWAGADAETQYF. In nucleotides, the CDR3 is TGTGCCAGCAGCTTATGGGCAGGCGCGGACGCGGAGACCCAGTACTTC. Looking up the rest from reference TRBV7-9 and TRBJ2-5 gives the full variable domain: DTGVSQNPRHKITKRGQNVTFRCDPISEHNRLYWYRQTLGQGPEFLTYFQNEAQLEKSRLLSDRFSAERPKGSFSTLEIQRTEQGDSAMYLCASSLWAGADAETQYFGPGTRLLVL.

This clonotype was picked up a small number of times. This chain connects TRBV7-9 to TRBJ1-2, with D maybe TRBD1 (6 bases). Germline CDR1 reads SEHNR; CDR2 reads FQNEAQ (reference sequence). The length of the CDR3 is 13 residues. V lost 5 bases and J lost 7, with 14 bases in between. The CDR3 region has the DNA TGTGCCAGCAGCCCCCCAGGCAGGGGTGGCTACACCTTC. It codes for CASSPPGRGGYTF.

This chain connects TRBV10-3 to TRBJ2-3, with D possibly being TRBD2 (5 bases). There are 14 residues in the CDR3. The V gene lost 4 bases and the J gene lost 3 bases, with 11 bases spanning the gap. The germline V gene encodes CDR1 ENHRY and CDR2 SYGVKD. The CDR3 DNA reads as TGTGCCATCAGTGTAGGGAGATTTACAGATACGCAGTATTTT. This translates into CAISVGRFTDTQYF.

The V and J genes are TRBV29-1 and TRBJ1-2; perhaps TRBD1 as D (5 bases). The germline V and J ends were trimmed by 3 bases and 7 bases, with 12 bases remaining between them. Per germline, CDR1 SQVTM and CDR2 ANQGSEA. The CDR3 loop spans 12 amino acids. In DNA, the CDR3 is TGCAGCGTTGACGGCAGGGATGGTGGCTACACCTTC. Translated: CSVDGRDGGYTF.

This clonotype was seen only a few times. The chain joins TRBV24-1 to TRBJ2-2, with D uncertain. This CDR3 contains 15 residues. The V end lost 3 bases, the J end lost 0 bases, and 7 bases lay between the germline ends. Germline CDR1 and CDR2: KGHDR and SFDVKD. In DNA, the CDR3 is TGTGCCACCAGTGATCAAGGTTCGAACACCGGGGAGCTGTTTTTT. It encodes CATSDQGSNTGELFF.

Many counts were recorded for this clonotype. The CDR3 DNA sequence: TGTGCCAGCAGCCCCCGGGTGGGACAGCGGCGGCCTTACGAGCAGTACTTC. Its protein is CASSPRVGQRRPYEQYF. The V call is TRBV7-9, the J call TRBJ2-7; 7 nucleotides align to TRBD1. The CDR3 covers 17 residues. The V gene's germline CDR1 is SEHNR and CDR2 FQNEAQ (reference sequence). Trimming at V came to 5 bases and at J to 4 bases, leaving 17 bases not matched to a gene.

This clonotype came up once. The V gene is TRBV5-6, the J gene TRBJ2-2; D possibly corresponds to TRBD2 (6 bases). With 3 bases removed from V and 0 bases from J, the gap between germline ends came to 15 bases. The CDR3 extends over 17 amino acids. Per the germline V gene, CDR1 is SGHDT and CDR2 is YYEEEE. The CDR3 nucleotides read TGTGCCAGCAGCTGGGGACTTGCGGGCCCGAACACCGGGGAGCTGTTTTTT. This translates into CASSWGLAGPNTGELFF.

This clonotype was seen at least ten times. V usage is TRBV6-1 and J usage is TRBJ1-1; weak D call: TRBD1 (5 bases). There are 15 residues in the CDR3. Germline V gene lookup returns CDR1 MNHNS and CDR2 SASEGT. Trimming took off 2 bases at V and 2 bases at J, with 12 bases between the two ends. The CDR3 DNA sequence: TGTGCCAGCAGTGAATTGGGACTAACCAACACTGAAGCTTTCTTT. Residues: CASSELGLTNTEAFF.

The chain links TRBV12-3 or TRBV12-4 to TRBJ2-7; D remains unclear. The length of the CDR3 is 13 residues. Trimming took off 7 bases at V and 2 bases at J, with 12 bases between the two ends. CDR3 nucleotides: TGTGCCAGCACCCCAGGAGCTGCCTACGAGCAGTACTTC. This encodes CASTPGAAYEQYF.

This clonotype was recorded many times. The rearrangement uses TRBV7-8 and TRBJ1-1, with 8 positions matching TRBD1. The CDR3 totals 16 residues. V was pared by 6 bases and J by 2 bases, with 11 bases of the junction left unmatched. Germline V CDR1 and CDR2: SGHVS, FQNEAQ. The CDR3 sequence is CASRKDRARGNTEAFF. The CDR3 DNA is TGTGCCAGCAGAAAGGACAGGGCCCGGGGAAACACTGAAGCTTTCTTT.

This clonotype appeared a few times. The chain employs TRBV6-6 and TRBJ1-1; D possibly corresponds to TRBD1 (6 bases). Trimming removed 2 bases at V and 4 bases at J, with 8 bases between. The CDR3 is made up of 13 amino acids. Germline CDR1 and CDR2: MNHNY and SVGAGI (reference sequence). The CDR3 protein is CASSYTGATEAFF. The CDR3 DNA is TGTGCCAGCAGTTACACGGGGGCCACTGAAGCTTTCTTT.

This clonotype appeared many times. This sequence joins TRBV5-5 and TRBJ2-3, with 8 bases identical to TRBD1. Germline V gene data show CDR1 as SGHKS and CDR2 as YYEKEE (reference sequence). The CDR3 runs 15 residues. V was pared by 4 bases and J by 4 bases, with 8 bases of the junction left unmatched. The CDR3 region has the DNA TGTGCCAGCAGCCCGGGGACAGGATGGGCAGATACGCAGTATTTT. This sequence encodes CASSPGTGWADTQYF.

Ten or more counts support this clonotype. This chain connects TRBV7-6 to TRBJ2-7, with 7 bases matching TRBD2. CDR1 is SGHVS and CDR2 is FNYEAQ in the germline V gene. Unmatched junction bases numbered 13, after V lost 4 bases and J lost 1 base. This CDR3 contains 17 residues. The CDR3 spells CASSSGSGGSLSYEQYF. The CDR3 DNA is TGTGCCAGCAGCTCCGGATCCGGGGGGTCCCTATCCTACGAGCAGTACTTC.

The gene calls are TRBV11-3 and TRBJ2-1, with 7 bases aligning to TRBD1. Germline loops: CDR1 SGHNT, CDR2 YENEEA. The V and J ends lost 2 bases and 5 bases, in that order; junction bases with no gene match: 3. This CDR3 region has 14 residues. As DNA, the CDR3 is TGTGCCAGCAGCTTAAGGGGGCCGCACAATGAGCAGTTCTTC. It yields the protein CASSLRGPHNEQFF.

The table lists this clonotype with a few counts. The rearrangement joins TRBV5-4 to TRBJ2-7; D may correspond to TRBD1 or TRBD2 (5 bases each). The CDR3 consists of 16 residues. Trimming took off 2 bases at V and 6 bases at J, with 21 bases between the two ends. The germline V gene has CDR1 SGHNT and CDR2 YYREEE (reference sequence). CDR3 coding DNA: TGTGCCAGCAGCTTATCACTGGGACCCTTTTTGGGCGAGCAGTACTTC. Encoded protein: CASSLSLGPFLGEQYF.

This clonotype was seen a few times. V and J are TRBV6-5 and TRBJ2-2, with 7 bases identical to TRBD2. Germline lookup yields CDR1 MNHEY and CDR2 SVGAGI. V lost 2 bases to trimming and J lost 3 bases; unmatched junction nucleotides: 9. This CDR3 is built from 17 residues. CDR3 bases: TGTGCCAGCAGTTACCCGTACCGGGGAGGGGACACCGGGGAGCTGTTTTTT. It translates to CASSYPYRGGDTGELFF.

J is TRBJ2-3 and V is TRBV6-2 or TRBV6-3; D may be TRBD2 (6 bases). V dropped 4 bases and J dropped 4 bases, with 9 bases sitting between them. CDR1 and CDR2 from the germline V gene are MNHEY and SVGEGT. The CDR3 sequence is 13 residues long. The CDR3: CASSWDLPDTQYF. The CDR3 bases are TGTGCCAGCAGTTGGGACTTACCAGATACGCAGTATTTT.

A few counts support this clonotype. V and J are TRBV7-9 and TRBJ1-1, with D perhaps TRBD1 (6 bases). The CDR3 is made up of 17 amino acids. The germline V gene encodes CDR1 SEHNR and CDR2 FQNEAQ (reference sequence). Trimming stripped 5 bases from V and 0 bases from J, with 19 bases between. In nucleotides, the CDR3 is TGTGCCAGCAGCCCGATACTTGGGCAGGGGCTGAACACTGAAGCTTTCTTT. It encodes CASSPILGQGLNTEAFF.

The chain links TRBV5-4 to TRBJ2-5, with D possibly TRBD2 on 7 matching bases. CDR3 size: 13 residues. The germline V gene encodes CDR1 SGHNT and CDR2 YYREEE (reference sequence). Trimming shortened V by 4 bases and J by 4 bases, and 11 bases separated the two germline ends. The CDR3 coding sequence is TGTGCCAGCAGCGTGGGGGGGCTAGAGACCCAGTACTTC. It yields the protein CASSVGGLETQYF.

The gene calls are TRBV6-8 and TRBJ2-1; TRBD2 matches at 14 bases. Trimming took 5 bases from V and 7 from J; bases not matched to a gene: 4. The CDR3 spans 15 residues. Germline V lookup: CDR1 MNHGY, CDR2 SAAAGT. The CDR3 region has the DNA TGTGCCAGCAGTGGACTAGCGGGGGGTTATAATGAGCAGTTCTTC. Translating gives CASSGLAGGYNEQFF.